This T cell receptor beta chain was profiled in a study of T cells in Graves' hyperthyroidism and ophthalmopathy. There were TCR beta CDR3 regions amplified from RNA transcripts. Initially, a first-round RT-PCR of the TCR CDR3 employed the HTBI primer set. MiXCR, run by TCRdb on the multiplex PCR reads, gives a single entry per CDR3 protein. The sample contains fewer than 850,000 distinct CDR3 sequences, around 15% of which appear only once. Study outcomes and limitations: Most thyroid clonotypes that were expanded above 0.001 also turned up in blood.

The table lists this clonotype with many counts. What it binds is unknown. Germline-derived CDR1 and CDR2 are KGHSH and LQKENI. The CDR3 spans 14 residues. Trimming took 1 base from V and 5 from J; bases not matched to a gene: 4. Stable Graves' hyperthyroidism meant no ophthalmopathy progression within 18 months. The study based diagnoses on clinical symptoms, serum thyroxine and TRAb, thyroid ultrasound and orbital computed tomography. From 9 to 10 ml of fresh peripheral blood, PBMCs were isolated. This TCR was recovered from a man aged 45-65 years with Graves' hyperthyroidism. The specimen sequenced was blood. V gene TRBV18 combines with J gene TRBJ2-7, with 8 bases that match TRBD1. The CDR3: CASSPRTGSDEQYF. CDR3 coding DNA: TGTGCCAGCTCACCACGGACAGGGTCGGACGAGCAGTACTTC.